What follows are 24 T cell receptor beta chains derived from one specimen sequenced in a study of T cells in women clearing cervical HPV infection. The repertoire was sequenced with immunoSEQ multiplex PCR; TCRdb's copy has only in-frame clones and lacks some. In all, the sample yields about 35,000 clones. Input material: blood buffy coat. The source of these receptors is a woman between 18 and 69 years old with a cervical HPV16 infection that either progressed to CIN3+ or cleared (not recorded which).

A note on this clone: Read sequence stops 3 residues before the CDR3 end, and the germline J gene provides the missing end. The chain couples TRBV7-6 to TRBJ2-2; the D gene is possibly TRBD1 (6 bases). CDR1 is SGHVS, CDR2 FNYEAQ, per germline. The CDR3 extends over 16 amino acids. V was clipped by 1 base and J by 0 bases, with 9 bases between them. The covered CDR3 bases are TGTGCCAGCAGCTTAGAAGGGACATCGAACACCGGGGAG. Translation gives CASSLEGTSNTGE. The CDR3 reads in full as CASSLEGTSNTGELFF.

CDR3 DNA, as far as it was read: TGCGCCAGCAGCTTGTTTAACAGGGGTAGTAGC. It yields the protein CASSLFNRGSS. The complete CDR3 sequence is CASSLFNRGSSYTF. The genes are TRBV5-1 and TRBJ1-2; 7 nucleotides match TRBD1. The read comes to an end 3 residues before the CDR3 does, leaving the germline J gene to fill in the end. The germline V gene encodes CDR1 SGHRS and CDR2 YFSETQ. This CDR3 has 14 amino acids.

About this clone: The sequenced fragment ends 3 residues before the CDR3 boundary, so the rest is inferred from the germline J gene. The chain combines TRBV5-6 with TRBJ1-4, with D possibly being TRBD1 (6 bases). This CDR3 contains 14 residues. The germline V and J ends were trimmed by 1 base and 8 bases, with 12 bases remaining between them. Germline CDR1 SGHDT, CDR2 YYEEEE. The CDR3 sequence: CASSLLGAREKLFF. Incomplete CDR3 DNA: TGTGCCAGCAGCTTGTTGGGGGCGCGAGAAAAA.

As to this clone: The read ends 3 residues early relative to the CDR3; the germline J gene fills the gap. The chain links TRBV5-6 to TRBJ1-4; no clear D gene. This CDR3 has 14 residues. The V and J ends lost 1 base and 5 bases respectively, with 9 bases between them. Germline V gives CDR1 SGHDT, CDR2 YYEEEE. The CDR3 is CASSLSYGNEKLFF. The CDR3 bases that were read are TGTGCCAGCAGCTTGAGTTACGGGAATGAAAAA.

Worth noting for this clone: Read data end 3 residues before the CDR3 end; the end is taken from the germline J gene. The V call is TRBV5-1, the J call TRBJ2-1, with 13 bases aligning to TRBD2. V lost 3 bases and J lost 4; bases outside the gene matches: 7. This CDR3 contains 17 residues. Germline V gives CDR1 SGHRS, CDR2 YFSETQ. The DNA read from the CDR3 is TGCGCCAGCAGCTCTGGACTAGCGGGGGTGACGTACAATGAG. Residues: CASSSGLAGVTYNE. The entire CDR3 protein reads CASSSGLAGVTYNEQFF. Based on the CDR3 plus reference TRBV5-1 and TRBJ2-1, the full variable domain is KAGVTQTPRYLIKTRGQQVTLSCSPISGHRSVSWYQQTPGQGLQFLFEYFSETQRNKGNFPGRFSGRQFSNSRSEMNVSTLELGDSALYLCASSSGLAGVTYNEQFFGPGTRLTVL.

Concerning this clone itself: The CDR3 goes on 3 residues after the read ends, and that part is filled in from the germline J gene. J is TRBJ1-2 and V is TRBV7-2; possibly TRBD1 for D (5 bases). CDR3 length: 13 residues. The germline V gene has CDR1 SGHTA and CDR2 FQGNSA. CDR3 DNA, as far as it was read: TGTGCCAGCAGCCTAACACAGGCAGATACC. This gives the protein CASSLTQADT. The whole CDR3 protein is CASSLTQADTYTF.

CDR3 loop: CASSPGLGRGNYGQYF. The DNA read from the CDR3 is TGTGCCAGCTCACCGGGGCTAGGAAGAGGAAACTATGGT. This rearrangement joins TRBV18 to TRBJ2-4; the D gene is possibly TRBD1 (5 bases). The missing CDR3 end, 3 residues past where the read stops, is filled in from the germline J gene. The CDR3 is made up of 16 amino acids. Germline loops: CDR1 KGHSH, CDR2 LQKENI.

With regard to this clone: The read halts 3 residues ahead of the CDR3 end, with the missing end drawn from the germline J gene. The V and J genes are TRBV5-1 and TRBJ2-5; D call uncertain. This CDR3 is 14 amino acids long. Germline V gene lookup returns CDR1 SGHRS and CDR2 YFSETQ. V was pared by 4 bases and J by 2 bases, with 12 bases between. CDR3 bases read: TGCGCCAGCAGCGTCGGGTCACGACAAGAGACC. Translation gives CASSVGSRQET. The whole CDR3 protein reads CASSVGSRQETQYF.

The CDR3 loop reads CASRELAGNTGELFF. The DNA read from the CDR3 is TGTGCCAGCAGGGAACTAGCGGGGAACACCGGGGAG. The rearrangement joins TRBV2 to TRBJ2-2; 9 bases align to TRBD2. The read falls 3 residues short of the CDR3 end, and the missing part is taken from the germline J gene. Germline CDR1 SNHLY, CDR2 FYNNEI. V was pared by 6 bases and J by 1 base, with 3 bases of the junction left unmatched. The CDR3 is 15 amino acids.

Turning to this clone: The read halts 3 residues ahead of the CDR3 end, with the missing end drawn from the germline J gene. The chain links TRBV19 to TRBJ1-2; TRBD1 aligns across 8 bases. V shed 11 bases, J shed 5 bases, and the junction held 10 bases outside the gene matches. This CDR3 spans 13 amino acids. Per the germline V gene, CDR1 is LNHDA and CDR2 is SQIVND (reference sequence). The sequenced CDR3 bases are TGTGCCGTAAGGACAGGGCGACCGTATGGC. This encodes CAVRTGRPYG. The CDR3 as a whole reads CAVRTGRPYGYTF.

Of note for this clone: Read coverage stops 3 residues before the CDR3 terminus; the germline J gene supplies the remainder. This chain links TRBV5-1 with TRBJ1-2; D might be TRBD1 (5 bases). In germline, CDR1 is SGHRS, CDR2 YFSETQ. The CDR3 consists of 15 residues. With 2 bases removed from V and 7 bases from J, the gap between germline ends came to 18 bases. The chain's CDR3 is CASSFEGQGVGGYTF. Partial CDR3 DNA: TGCGCCAGCAGCTTCGAGGGGCAGGGCGTTGGTGGC. Drawing the rest from reference TRBV5-1 and TRBJ1-2, the complete variable domain is KAGVTQTPRYLIKTRGQQVTLSCSPISGHRSVSWYQQTPGQGLQFLFEYFSETQRNKGNFPGRFSGRQFSNSRSEMNVSTLELGDSALYLCASSFEGQGVGGYTFGSGTRLTVV.

Turning to this clone: The read comes to an end 3 residues before the CDR3 does, leaving the germline J gene to fill in the end. The chain uses TRBV7-9 and TRBJ1-2; 7 bases fit TRBD1. This CDR3 is 14 amino acids long. With V trimmed by 5 bases and J by 7 bases, 10 bases remained unmatched. From germline, CDR1 is SEHNR and CDR2 FQNEAQ (reference sequence). The sequenced part of the CDR3 DNA is TGTGCCAGCAGCGAAACGACAGGGTACGGTGGC. This gives the protein CASSETTGYGG. The entire CDR3 reads CASSETTGYGGYTF. Full variable domain (missing parts from reference TRBV7-9 and TRBJ1-2): DTGVSQNPRHKITKRGQNVTFRCDPISEHNRLYWYRQTLGQGPEFLTYFQNEAQLEKSRLLSDRFSAERPKGSFSTLEIQRTEQGDSAMYLCASSETTGYGGYTFGSGTRLTVV.

On this clone itself: The read finishes 3 residues shy of the CDR3 end, and the germline J gene is used to complete it. The chain has TRBV10-1 and TRBJ2-7; D is ambiguous. CDR1 is WNHNN, CDR2 SYGVQD, per germline (reference sequence). Trimming left V 3 bases short and J 0 bases short, with 3 bases between. The CDR3 consists of 12 residues. The sequenced part of the CDR3 DNA is TGCGCCAGCAGTGACGGCTCCTACGAG. This encodes CASSDGSYE. The entire CDR3 reads CASSDGSYEQYF.

As concerns this clone: With the read ending 3 residues before the CDR3 end, the germline J gene is used to fill in that end. The V call is TRBV18, the J call TRBJ2-4, with D perhaps TRBD2 (7 bases). Germline V lookup: CDR1 KGHSH, CDR2 LQKENI. The CDR3 is made up of 15 amino acids. CDR3 DNA, as far as it was read: TGTGCCAGCTCCAAACTGAACAGGGAGGGCTATGGT. Protein product: CASSKLNREGYG. The entire CDR3 protein is CASSKLNREGYGQYF.

About this clone itself: The junction shows a germline mismatch at one end, possibly a read error. The CDR3 end lies 3 residues beyond the end of the read and is filled in from the germline J gene. The same CDR3 arises from other DNA sequences in this sample as well. The chain joins TRBV5-6 to TRBJ1-3, with D hard to call. Germline-derived CDR1 and CDR2 are SGHDT and YYEEEE. This CDR3 has 15 amino acids. This CDR3 is CASSPGSPSGNTIYF. CDR3 DNA (partial): TGTGCCAGCAGCCCCGGGTCTCCATCTGGAAACACA.

The CDR3 bases that were read are TGCGCCAGCAGCTACCTAATGACCGGGACTAACAATGAG. This gives the protein CASSYLMTGTNNE. The whole CDR3 sequence is CASSYLMTGTNNEQFF. This chain links TRBV5-1 with TRBJ2-1; 7 bases align to TRBD2. Read data end 3 residues before the CDR3 end; the end is taken from the germline J gene. V gave up 3 bases and J gave up 5 bases; unmatched junction bases: 11. This CDR3 is 16 amino acids long. Germline V gives CDR1 SGHRS, CDR2 YFSETQ.

Turning to this clone: The missing CDR3 end, 3 residues past where the read stops, is filled in from the germline J gene. The chain links TRBV7-2 to TRBJ1-4; D might be TRBD1 (6 bases). Trimming took 3 bases from V and 2 from J, leaving 10 bases between them. The CDR3 spans 15 residues. Germline V gene data show CDR1 as SGHTA and CDR2 as FQGNSA. CDR3 in amino acids: CASSFSRGTNEKLFF. Partial CDR3 DNA: TGTGCCAGCAGCTTTTCCAGGGGTACTAATGAAAAA.

Concerning this clone itself: The germline gene is not matched at one end of the junction; a read error may be the cause. The read terminates 3 residues ahead of where the CDR3 ends, so the germline J gene completes it. Other nucleotide sequences in the sample specify the same CDR3. The J gene is TRBJ1-3, the V gene TRBV19; possible D gene TRBD1, 5 bases. The CDR3 contains 13 residues. Per germline, CDR1 LNHDA and CDR2 SQIVND (reference sequence). CDR3 sequence: CASSISGVDTIYF. CDR3 DNA, as far as it was read: TGTGCCAGTAGTATATCCGGTGTGGACACA.

Frequency places this clone as medium-sized. The CDR3 end lies 3 residues beyond the end of the read and is filled in from the germline J gene. V gene TRBV7-2 combines with J gene TRBJ2-4; perhaps TRBD1 as D (6 bases). The CDR3 is made up of 14 amino acids. V gave up 4 bases and J gave up 9 bases, with 16 bases separating them. Germline values: CDR1 SGHTA, CDR2 FQGNSA. This CDR3 is CASSSTGQRTIQYF. Partial CDR3 DNA: TGTGCCAGCAGCTCCACCGGACAGCGTACCATT.

Worth noting for this clone: The read stops 3 residues short of the end of the CDR3; the missing end is completed from the germline J gene. The rearrangement joins TRBV19 to TRBJ2-2, with D perhaps TRBD2 (6 bases). Germline CDR1 and CDR2: LNHDA and SQIVND (reference sequence). CDR3 size: 14 residues. The part of the CDR3 DNA that was read is TGTGCCAGTAGTCCGGGCGCCGGAGGGGAAAAG. Residues: CASSPGAGGEK. The entire CDR3 protein reads CASSPGAGGEKLFF.

Of note for this clone: The CDR3 end lies 3 residues beyond the end of the read and is filled in from the germline J gene. The chain is built from TRBV2 and TRBJ2-2; a possible D gene is TRBD1 (5 bases). Germline V gene sequence: CDR1 SNHLY, CDR2 FYNNEI. The CDR3 runs 13 residues. The CDR3 DNA, read in part, is TGTGCCAGCAGCGTCTCTGGGGCCAACGTG. This translates into CASSVSGANV. In full, the CDR3 reads CASSVSGANVLFF.

A word on this clone: Read data end 3 residues before the CDR3 end; the end is taken from the germline J gene. The chain combines TRBV6-1 with TRBJ1-1; D gene uncertain. The germline V gene encodes CDR1 MNHNS and CDR2 SASEGT. V dropped 2 bases and J dropped 0 bases, with 4 bases sitting between them. CDR3 length: 13 residues. Incomplete CDR3 DNA: TGTGCCAGCAGTGAACACATGAACACTGAA. Protein: CASSEHMNTE. The CDR3 in its entirety is CASSEHMNTEAFF.

As regards this clone: The read ends 3 residues early relative to the CDR3; the germline J gene fills the gap. The chain uses TRBV5-4 and TRBJ1-4; 7 nucleotides match TRBD1. Per the germline V gene, CDR1 is SGHNT and CDR2 is YYREEE (reference sequence). The CDR3 has 14 amino acids. CDR3 loop: CASSLSGGGSPLFF. CDR3 bases read: TGTGCCAGCAGCTTGTCAGGGGGTGGTTCACCA. Supplemented by reference TRBV5-4 and TRBJ1-4, the full variable domain reads ETGVTQSPTHLIKTRGQQVTLRCSSQSGHNTVSWYQQALGQGPQFIFQYYREEENGRGNFPPRFSGLQFPNYSSELNVNALELDDSALYLCASSLSGGGSPLFFGSGTQLSVL.

CDR3 DNA (partial): TGCGCCAGCAGCTTGGCTGCCAGGGGGACAGATACG. This translates into CASSLAARGTDT. The entire CDR3 is CASSLAARGTDTQYF. This chain links TRBV5-1 with TRBJ2-3; 7 bases align to TRBD1. Sequencing ends 3 residues short of the CDR3 end; the germline J gene provides the rest. CDR1 is SGHRS and CDR2 is YFSETQ in the germline V gene. The CDR3 is 15 amino acids. J lost 3 bases, V lost 0 bases, and 4 bases had no gene match.